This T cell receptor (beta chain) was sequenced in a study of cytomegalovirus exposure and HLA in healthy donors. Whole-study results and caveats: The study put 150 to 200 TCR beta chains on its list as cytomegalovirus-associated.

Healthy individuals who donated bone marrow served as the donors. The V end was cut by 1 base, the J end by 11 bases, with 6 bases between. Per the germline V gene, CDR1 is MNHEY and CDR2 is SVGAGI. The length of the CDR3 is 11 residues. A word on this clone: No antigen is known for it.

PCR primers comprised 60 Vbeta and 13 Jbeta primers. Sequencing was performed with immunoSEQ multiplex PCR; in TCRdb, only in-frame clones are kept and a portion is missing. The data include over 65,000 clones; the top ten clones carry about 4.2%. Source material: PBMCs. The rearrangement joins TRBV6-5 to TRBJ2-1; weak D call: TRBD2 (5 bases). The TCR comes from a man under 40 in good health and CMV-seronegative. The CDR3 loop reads CASSYWEKQFF. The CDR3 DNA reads TGTGCCAGCAGTTACTGGGAGAAGCAGTTCTTC.